These T cell receptor beta chains were read from a single sample in a study of T cell repertoires in cytomegalovirus infection. MiXCR was run by TCRdb on the reads, yielding one entry per CDR3 protein. The sample has a few hundred thousand distinct CDR3 sequences, 26% seen once; the top ten hold about 12%. The sequenced sample was PBMCs. These receptors all stem from a human donor in good health (CMV status not recorded). Some clones in this sample may be carry-over from other donors' samples. Each CDR3 is given with its conserved first and last residue. D genes are given only for firm matches. The size field is filled for only some rows; it gives once, few, many or a size class.

V: TRBV18
D: TRBD1
size: many
J: TRBJ2-1
DNA: TGTGCCAGCTCACCGCCCGGGACAGGGAAGGGCAATGAGCAGTTCTTC
CDR3: CASSPPGTGKGNEQFF

V: TRBV6-6
D: -
size: -
J: TRBJ2-1
DNA: TGTGCCAGCAGCTACCCGGAGCTTACTTCACCGAGAGAGCAGTTCTTC
CDR3: CASSYPELTSPREQFF

V: TRBV7-6
D: -
size: few
J: TRBJ2-3
DNA: TGTGCCAGCAGCTTAGGGACAGCGCACACAGATACGCAGTATTTT
CDR3: CASSLGTAHTDTQYF

V: TRBV6-5
D: TRBD1
size: few
J: TRBJ2-1
DNA: TGTGCCAGCACCACAGGGGGTGCCTACAATGAGCAGTTCTTC
CDR3: CASTTGGAYNEQFF

V: TRBV6-5
D: TRBD1
size: -
J: TRBJ2-1
DNA: TGTGCCAGCAGACGGGACAGACTCTACAATGAGCAGTTCTTC
CDR3: CASRRDRLYNEQFF

V: TRBV27
D: -
size: few
J: TRBJ2-7
DNA: TGTGCCAGCAGTTATGGAGGGGGCTCCTACGAGCAGTACTTC
CDR3: CASSYGGGSYEQYF

V: TRBV12-3/TRBV12-4
D: TRBD2
size: -
J: TRBJ2-5
DNA: TGTGCCAGCAGTGCGCGACTAGCGGGGTACCAAGAGACCCAGTACTTC
CDR3: CASSARLAGYQETQYF

V: TRBV2
D: TRBD1
size: -
J: TRBJ1-5
DNA: TGTGCCACAGGGACAGCGTCTGGTCAGCCCCAGCATTTT
CDR3: CATGTASGQPQHF

V: TRBV7-2
D: -
size: -
J: TRBJ2-1
DNA: TGTGCCAGCAGCTTGTTTACTAGAAGGAACAATGAGCAGTTCTTC
CDR3: CASSLFTRRNNEQFF

V: TRBV6-2/TRBV6-3
D: TRBD2
size: -
J: TRBJ2-7
DNA: TGTGCCAGCAGTTTTCCTAGCGGGACGGTCGAGCAGTACTTC
CDR3: CASSFPSGTVEQYF

V: TRBV19
D: TRBD2
size: -
J: TRBJ2-1
DNA: TGTGCCAGTAGTATCTTAGCGGGAGTAGGGACCTACAATGAGCAGTTCTTC
CDR3: CASSILAGVGTYNEQFF

V: TRBV12-3/TRBV12-4
D: TRBD1
size: few
J: TRBJ1-6
DNA: TGTGCCAGCAGTTCCGGGACAGTTAGCTATAATTCACCCCTCCACTTT
CDR3: CASSSGTVSYNSPLHF

V: TRBV7-2
D: TRBD2
size: many
J: TRBJ2-1
DNA: TGTGCCAGCACCGTTGTAGCGGGACCCTACAATGAGCAGTTCTTC
CDR3: CASTVVAGPYNEQFF

V: TRBV10-2
D: TRBD2
size: few
J: TRBJ2-1
DNA: TGCGCCAGCACTCCGACTAGCGGGAGGGATGAGCAGTTCTTC
CDR3: CASTPTSGRDEQFF

V: TRBV19
D: -
size: -
J: TRBJ2-3
DNA: TGTGCCAGTAGTATGGGGCGACAGGCAGATACGCAGTATTTT
CDR3: CASSMGRQADTQYF

V: TRBV4-1
D: -
size: -
J: TRBJ2-2
DNA: TGCGCCAGCAGATCACAGGTGAACACCGGGGAGCTGTTTTTT
CDR3: CASRSQVNTGELFF

V: TRBV6-2/TRBV6-3
D: TRBD2
size: -
J: TRBJ2-7
DNA: TGTGCCAGCCGACCAGCGGGAGTAACATTCTCCTACGAGCAGTACTTC
CDR3: CASRPAGVTFSYEQYF

V: TRBV12-3/TRBV12-4
D: -
size: few
J: TRBJ1-1
DNA: TGTGCCAGCAGGCCAGGGAGACTTATGAACACTGAAGCTTTCTTT
CDR3: CASRPGRLMNTEAFF

V: TRBV12-3/TRBV12-4
D: TRBD1
size: -
J: TRBJ2-2
DNA: TGTGCCAGCAGTTTTAGGGGGCAAACCGGGGAGCTGTTTTTT
CDR3: CASSFRGQTGELFF

V: TRBV6-2/TRBV6-3
D: -
size: -
J: TRBJ2-7
DNA: TGTGCCAGCAGTTACTCTCAGGGCCGCGAGCAGTACTTC
CDR3: CASSYSQGREQYF